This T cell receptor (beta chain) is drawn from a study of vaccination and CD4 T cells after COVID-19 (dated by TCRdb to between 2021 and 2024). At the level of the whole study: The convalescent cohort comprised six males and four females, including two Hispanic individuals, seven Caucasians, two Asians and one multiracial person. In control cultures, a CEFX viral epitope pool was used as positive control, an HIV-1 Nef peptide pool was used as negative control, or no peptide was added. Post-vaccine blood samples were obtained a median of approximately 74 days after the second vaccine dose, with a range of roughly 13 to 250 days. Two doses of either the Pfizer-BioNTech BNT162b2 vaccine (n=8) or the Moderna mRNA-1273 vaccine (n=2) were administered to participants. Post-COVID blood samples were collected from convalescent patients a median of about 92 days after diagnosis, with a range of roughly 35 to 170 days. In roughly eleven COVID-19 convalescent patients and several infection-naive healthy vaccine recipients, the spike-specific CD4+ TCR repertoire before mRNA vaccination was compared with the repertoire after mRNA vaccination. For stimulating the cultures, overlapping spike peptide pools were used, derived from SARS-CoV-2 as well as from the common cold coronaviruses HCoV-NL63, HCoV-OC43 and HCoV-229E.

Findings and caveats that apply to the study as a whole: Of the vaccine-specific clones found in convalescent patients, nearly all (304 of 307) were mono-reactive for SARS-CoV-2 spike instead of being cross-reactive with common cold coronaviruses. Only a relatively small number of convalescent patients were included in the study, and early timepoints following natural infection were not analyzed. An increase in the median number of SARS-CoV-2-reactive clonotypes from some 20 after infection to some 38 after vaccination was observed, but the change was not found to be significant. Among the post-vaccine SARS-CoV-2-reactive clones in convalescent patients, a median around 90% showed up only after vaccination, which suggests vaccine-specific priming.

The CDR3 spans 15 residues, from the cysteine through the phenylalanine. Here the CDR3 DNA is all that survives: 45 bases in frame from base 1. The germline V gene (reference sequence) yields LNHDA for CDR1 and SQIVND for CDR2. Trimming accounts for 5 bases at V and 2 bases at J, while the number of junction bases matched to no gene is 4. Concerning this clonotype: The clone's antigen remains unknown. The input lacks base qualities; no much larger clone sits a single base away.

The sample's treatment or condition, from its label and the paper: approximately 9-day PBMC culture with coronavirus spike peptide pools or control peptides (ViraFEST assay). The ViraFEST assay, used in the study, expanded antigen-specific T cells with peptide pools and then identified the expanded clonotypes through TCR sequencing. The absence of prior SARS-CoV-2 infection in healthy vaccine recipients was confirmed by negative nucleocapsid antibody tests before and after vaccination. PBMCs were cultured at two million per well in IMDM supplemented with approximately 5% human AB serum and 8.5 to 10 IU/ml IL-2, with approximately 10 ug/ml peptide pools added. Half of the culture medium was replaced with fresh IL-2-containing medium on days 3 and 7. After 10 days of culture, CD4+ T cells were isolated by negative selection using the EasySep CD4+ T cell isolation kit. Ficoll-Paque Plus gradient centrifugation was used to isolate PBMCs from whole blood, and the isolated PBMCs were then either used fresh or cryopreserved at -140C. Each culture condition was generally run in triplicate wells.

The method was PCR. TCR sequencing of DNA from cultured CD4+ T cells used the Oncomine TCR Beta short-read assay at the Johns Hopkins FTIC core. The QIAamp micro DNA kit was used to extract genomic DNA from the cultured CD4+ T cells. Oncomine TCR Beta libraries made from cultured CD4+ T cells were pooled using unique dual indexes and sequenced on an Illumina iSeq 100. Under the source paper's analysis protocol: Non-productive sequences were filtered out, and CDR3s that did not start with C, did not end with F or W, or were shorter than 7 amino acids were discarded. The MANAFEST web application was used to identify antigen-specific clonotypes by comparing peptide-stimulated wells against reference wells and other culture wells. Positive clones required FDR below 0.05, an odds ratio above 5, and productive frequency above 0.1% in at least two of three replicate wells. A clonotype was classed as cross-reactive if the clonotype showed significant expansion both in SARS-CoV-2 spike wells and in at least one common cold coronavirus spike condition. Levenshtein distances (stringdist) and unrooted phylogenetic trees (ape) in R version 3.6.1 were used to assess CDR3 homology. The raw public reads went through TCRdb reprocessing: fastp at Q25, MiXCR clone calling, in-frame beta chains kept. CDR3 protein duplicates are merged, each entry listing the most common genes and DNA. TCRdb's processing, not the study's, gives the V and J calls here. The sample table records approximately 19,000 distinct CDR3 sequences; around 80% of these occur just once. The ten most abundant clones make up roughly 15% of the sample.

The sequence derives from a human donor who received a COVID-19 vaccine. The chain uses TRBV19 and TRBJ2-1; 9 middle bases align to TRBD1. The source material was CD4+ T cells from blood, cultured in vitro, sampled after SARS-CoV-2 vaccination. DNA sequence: TGTGCCAGTAGTCCTGGGACAGGGCCCTACAATGAGCAGTTCTTC. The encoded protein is CASSPGTGPYNEQFF.